This T cell receptor (beta chain) was sequenced for a study of blood T cell repertoires in COVID-19. The wider study: COVID-19 samples collected from the United States, Italy and Spain covered acute and convalescent phases. PBMCs, B-cell-depleted T cells, or T cells were the source of the cDNA or gDNA that made up the material.

Methods used by the authors: How many nucleated cells were present was estimated from reference gene primer amplification. Generated by immunoSEQ multiplex PCR, the TCRdb table keeps only in-frame clones and is missing some. V and J calls and clone size follow that table, whereas D and trimming were derived from the DNA. Here the sample spans about 52,000 clones, approximately 83% being singletons. V was shortened by 4 bases and J by 10 bases, with 14 bases between the two germline ends. The CDR3 length is 13 residues. CDR1 and CDR2 (germline): KGHSH, LQKENI. The chain employs TRBV18 and TRBJ2-1, with D maybe TRBD1 (6 bases). The material sequenced was peripheral blood. The source is a human donor in a cohort sampled during active COVID-19. This CDR3 is CASSLLTGTEQFF. DNA for the CDR3: TGTGCCAGCTCACTACTAACCGGGACAGAGCAGTTCTTC.